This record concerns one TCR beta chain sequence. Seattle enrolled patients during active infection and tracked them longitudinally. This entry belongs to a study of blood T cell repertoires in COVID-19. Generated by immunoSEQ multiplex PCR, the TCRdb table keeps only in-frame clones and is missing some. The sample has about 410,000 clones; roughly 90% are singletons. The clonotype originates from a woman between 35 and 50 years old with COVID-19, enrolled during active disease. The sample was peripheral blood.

This chain's CDR3 is CASSFGQGVSYGYTF. The DNA for the CDR3 is TGTGCCAGCAGTTTCGGACAGGGGGTTTCTTACGGCTACACCTTC. V usage is TRBV27 and J usage is TRBJ1-2, with 10 bases lining up with TRBD1. V lost 3 bases to trimming and J lost 8 bases; unmatched junction nucleotides: 9. The CDR3 has 15 residues. From germline, CDR1 is MNHEY and CDR2 SMNVEV (reference sequence).